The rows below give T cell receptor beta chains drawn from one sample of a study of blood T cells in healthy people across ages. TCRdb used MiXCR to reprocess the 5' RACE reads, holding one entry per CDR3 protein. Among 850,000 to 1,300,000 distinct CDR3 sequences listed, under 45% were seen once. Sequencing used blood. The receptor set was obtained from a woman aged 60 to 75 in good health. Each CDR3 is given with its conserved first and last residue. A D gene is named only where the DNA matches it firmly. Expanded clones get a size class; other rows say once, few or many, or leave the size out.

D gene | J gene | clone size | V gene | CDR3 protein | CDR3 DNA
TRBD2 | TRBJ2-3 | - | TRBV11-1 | CASNAGSGSRTDTQYF | TGTGCCAGCAACGCCGGTAGCGGGAGTCGCACAGATACGCAGTATTTT
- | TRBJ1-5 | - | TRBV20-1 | CSASKGMNQPQHF | TGCAGTGCTAGTAAGGGGATGAATCAGCCCCAGCATTTT
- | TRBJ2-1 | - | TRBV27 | CASSTHGGLYNEQFF | TGTGCCAGCAGTACTCACGGGGGCCTCTACAATGAGCAGTTCTTC
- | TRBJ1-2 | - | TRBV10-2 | CASSDSRRRGYTF | TGCGCCAGCAGTGATAGTCGGCGGCGGGGCTACACCTTC
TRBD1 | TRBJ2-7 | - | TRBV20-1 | CGLLDRGQLEQYF | TGCGGTCTACTAGACAGGGGGCAACTCGAGCAGTACTTC
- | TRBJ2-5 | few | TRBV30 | CAWSVPGPFQETQYF | TGTGCCTGGAGTGTACCGGGCCCTTTCCAAGAGACCCAGTACTTC
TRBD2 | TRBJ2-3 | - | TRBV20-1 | CSASRGRGDTQYF | TGCAGTGCTAGTCGCGGGAGGGGAGATACGCAGTATTTT
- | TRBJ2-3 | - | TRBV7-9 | CASSPTGISTDTQYF | TGTGCCAGCAGCCCTACTGGGATCTCCACAGATACGCAGTATTTT
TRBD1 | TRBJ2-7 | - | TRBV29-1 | CSVELRDRGSYEQYF | TGCAGCGTTGAGCTCCGGGACAGGGGCTCCTACGAGCAGTACTTC
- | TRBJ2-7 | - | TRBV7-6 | CASRSDSGYEQYF | TGTGCCAGCAGAAGTGATAGCGGATACGAGCAGTACTTC
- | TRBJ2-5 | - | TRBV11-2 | CASSPSSNPETQYF | TGTGCCAGCAGCCCGAGTTCAAACCCAGAGACCCAGTACTTC
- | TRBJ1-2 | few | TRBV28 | CASSGEYGYTF | TGTGCCAGCAGTGGGGAATATGGCTACACCTTC
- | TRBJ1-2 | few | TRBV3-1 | CASSHAQLGGYTF | TGTGCCAGCAGCCACGCCCAGCTAGGCGGCTACACCTTC
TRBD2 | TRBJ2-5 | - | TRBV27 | CASSLVAGGQEGTQYF | TGTGCCAGCAGTTTAGTGGCGGGAGGGCAGGAAGGGACCCAGTACTTC
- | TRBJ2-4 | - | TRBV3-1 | CAGSQERQGRGAKNIQYF | TGTGCCGGCAGCCAAGAGCGACAGGGGAGGGGAGCCAAAAACATTCAGTACTTC
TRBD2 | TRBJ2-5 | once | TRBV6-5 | CASSYSGGRDETQYF | TGTGCCAGCAGTTACTCGGGAGGGCGGGATGAGACCCAGTACTTC
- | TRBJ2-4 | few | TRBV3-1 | CASSQDFGTLLQYF | TGTGCCAGCAGCCAAGATTTCGGCACCTTACTCCAGTACTTC
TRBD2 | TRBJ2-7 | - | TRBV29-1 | CSVLRLLAGVDYEQYF | TGCAGCGTCCTCCGTTTACTAGCGGGAGTCGACTACGAGCAGTACTTC
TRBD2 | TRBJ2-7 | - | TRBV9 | CASSAGTSETHEQYF | TGTGCCAGCAGCGCCGGGACTAGCGAAACCCACGAGCAGTACTTC
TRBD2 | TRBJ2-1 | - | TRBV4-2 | CASSQGGSGSRNEQFF | TGTGCCAGCAGCCAAGGTGGCAGCGGGAGTAGGAATGAGCAGTTCTTC
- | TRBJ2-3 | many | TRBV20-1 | CSARDAFTDTQYF | TGCAGTGCTAGAGATGCCTTCACAGATACGCAGTATTTT
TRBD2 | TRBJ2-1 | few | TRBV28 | CASSRSSGRHNEQFF | TGTGCCAGCAGCCGGAGTAGCGGGAGGCATAATGAGCAGTTCTTC
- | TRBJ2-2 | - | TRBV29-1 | CGLKGNTGELFF | TGCGGTCTCAAGGGAAACACCGGGGAGCTGTTTTTT
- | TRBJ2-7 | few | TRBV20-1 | CSASYKLAPYEQYF | TGCAGTGCTTCCTATAAACTAGCACCCTACGAGCAGTACTTC
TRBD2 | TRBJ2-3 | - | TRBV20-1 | CSTRGGAGGSTDTQYF | TGCAGTACAAGGGGGGGAGCGGGAGGTAGCACAGATACGCAGTATTTT
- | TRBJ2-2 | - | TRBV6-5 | CASSYQGRYTGELFF | TGTGCCAGCAGTTACCAGGGGAGGTACACCGGGGAGCTGTTTTTT
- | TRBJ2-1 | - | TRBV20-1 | CSAGPPEVANEQFF | TGCAGTGCAGGTCCACCGGAGGTGGCCAATGAGCAGTTCTTC
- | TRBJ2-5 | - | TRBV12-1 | CASSFDWEWGGETQYF | TGTGCCAGCAGCTTTGATTGGGAGTGGGGAGGAGAGACCCAGTACTTC
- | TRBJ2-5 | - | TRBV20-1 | CSAALTGVHEQYF | TGCAGTGCCGCTTTAACGGGAGTCCATGAGCAGTACTTC
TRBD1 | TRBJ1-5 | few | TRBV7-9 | CASSLEGDSHQPQHF | TGTGCCAGCAGCTTAGAAGGGGACAGCCATCAGCCCCAGCATTTT
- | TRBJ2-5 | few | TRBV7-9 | CASSLAWASVQETQYF | TGTGCCAGCAGCTTAGCGTGGGCTAGCGTTCAAGAGACCCAGTACTTC
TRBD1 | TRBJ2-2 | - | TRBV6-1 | CASTGQRNTGELFF | TGTGCCAGCACGGGACAGAGGAACACCGGGGAGCTGTTTTTT
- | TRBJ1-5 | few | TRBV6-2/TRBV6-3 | CASSYGQHSNQPQHF | TGTGCCAGCAGTTACGGGCAGCATAGCAATCAGCCCCAGCATTTT
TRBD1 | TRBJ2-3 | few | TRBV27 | CASSLDRDSSDTQYF | TGTGCCAGCAGTTTAGACCGGGACAGTTCGGATACGCAGTATTTT
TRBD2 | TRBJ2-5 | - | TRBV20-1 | CSAQGLAELYNEQYF | TGCAGTGCGCAGGGACTAGCAGAACTCTACAATGAGCAGTACTTC
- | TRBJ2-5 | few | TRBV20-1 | CSASVGLQETQYF | TGCAGTGCTAGTGTCGGCCTCCAAGAGACCCAGTACTTC
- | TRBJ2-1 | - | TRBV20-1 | CSATRQAGNNEQFF | TGCAGTGCTACTAGACAGGCAGGTAACAATGAGCAGTTCTTC
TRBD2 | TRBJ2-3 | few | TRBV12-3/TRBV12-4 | CASSLRVAGVFGTDTQYF | TGTGCCAGCAGTTTAAGGGTAGCGGGAGTGTTCGGCACAGATACGCAGTATTTT
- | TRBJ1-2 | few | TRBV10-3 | CAISRDISYGYTF | TGTGCCATCAGCCGGGACATCTCCTATGGCTACACCTTC
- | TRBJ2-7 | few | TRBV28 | CASRMEGGGSDEQYF | TGTGCCAGCAGAATGGAGGGGGGAGGATCCGACGAGCAGTACTTC
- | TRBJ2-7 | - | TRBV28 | CARRKGDPYEQYF | TGTGCCAGGAGGAAGGGGGACCCCTACGAGCAGTACTTC
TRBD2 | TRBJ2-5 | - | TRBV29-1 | CSVSPVAGGGETQYF | TGCAGCGTTTCGCCCGTAGCGGGGGGTGGGGAGACCCAGTACTTC
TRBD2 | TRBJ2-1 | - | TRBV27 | CASSFPYAGGPNEQFF | TGTGCCAGCAGTTTCCCTTATGCGGGAGGGCCCAATGAGCAGTTCTTC
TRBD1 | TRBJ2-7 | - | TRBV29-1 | CSIISGTGYLEQYF | TGCAGCATCATCTCCGGGACAGGGTACCTCGAGCAGTACTTC